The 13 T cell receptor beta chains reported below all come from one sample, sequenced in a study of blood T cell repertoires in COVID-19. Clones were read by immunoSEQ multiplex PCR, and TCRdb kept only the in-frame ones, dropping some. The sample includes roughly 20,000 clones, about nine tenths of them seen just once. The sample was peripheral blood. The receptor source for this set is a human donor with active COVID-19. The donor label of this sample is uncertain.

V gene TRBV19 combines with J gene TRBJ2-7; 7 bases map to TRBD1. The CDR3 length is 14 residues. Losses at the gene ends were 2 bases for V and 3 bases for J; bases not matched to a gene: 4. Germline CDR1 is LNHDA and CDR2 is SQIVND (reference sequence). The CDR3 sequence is CASSILGQIYEQYF. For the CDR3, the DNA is TGTGCCAGTAGTATATTGGGACAGATCTACGAGCAGTACTTC.

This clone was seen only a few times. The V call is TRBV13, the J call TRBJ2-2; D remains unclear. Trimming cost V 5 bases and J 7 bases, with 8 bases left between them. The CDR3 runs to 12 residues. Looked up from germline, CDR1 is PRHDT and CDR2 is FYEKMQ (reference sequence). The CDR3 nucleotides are TGTGCCAGCAGCCTCCGACACGGGGAGCTGTTTTTT. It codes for CASSLRHGELFF.

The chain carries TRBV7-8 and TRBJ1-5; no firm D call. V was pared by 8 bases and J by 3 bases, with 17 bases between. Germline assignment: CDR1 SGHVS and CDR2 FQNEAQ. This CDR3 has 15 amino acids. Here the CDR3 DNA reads TGTGCCAGCGGTCCACGGAGGAATACCAATCAGCCCCAGCATTTT. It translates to CASGPRRNTNQPQHF.

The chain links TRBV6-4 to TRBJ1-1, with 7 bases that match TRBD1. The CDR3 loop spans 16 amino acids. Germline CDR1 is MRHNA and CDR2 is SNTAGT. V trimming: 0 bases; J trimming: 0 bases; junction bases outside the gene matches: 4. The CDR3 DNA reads TGTGCCAGCAGTGACTCTCCGACAGGGCTGAACACTGAAGCTTTCTTT. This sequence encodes CASSDSPTGLNTEAFF.

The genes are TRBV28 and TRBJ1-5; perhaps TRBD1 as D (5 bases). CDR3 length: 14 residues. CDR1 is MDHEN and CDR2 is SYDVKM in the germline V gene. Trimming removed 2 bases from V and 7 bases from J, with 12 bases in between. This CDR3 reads CASSLGTPRQPQHF. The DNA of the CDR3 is TGTGCCAGCAGTTTAGGGACTCCAAGGCAGCCCCAGCATTTT.

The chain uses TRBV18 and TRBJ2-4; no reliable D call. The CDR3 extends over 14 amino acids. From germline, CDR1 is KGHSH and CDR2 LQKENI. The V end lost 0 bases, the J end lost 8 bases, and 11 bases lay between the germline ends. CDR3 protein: CASSPPGSGYIQYF. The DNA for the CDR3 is TGTGCCAGCTCACCACCGGGCAGTGGGTACATTCAGTACTTC.

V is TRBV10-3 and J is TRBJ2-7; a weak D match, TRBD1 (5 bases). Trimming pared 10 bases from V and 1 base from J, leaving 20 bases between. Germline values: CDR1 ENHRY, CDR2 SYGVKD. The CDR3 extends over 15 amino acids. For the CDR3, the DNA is TGTGCCACCCTGGACCGAAAAAGGGGATCCTACGAGCAGTACTTC. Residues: CATLDRKRGSYEQYF.

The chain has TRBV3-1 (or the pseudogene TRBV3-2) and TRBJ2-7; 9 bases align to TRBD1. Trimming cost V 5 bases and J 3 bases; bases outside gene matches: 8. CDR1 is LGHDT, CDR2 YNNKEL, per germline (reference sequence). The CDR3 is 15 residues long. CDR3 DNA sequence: TGTGCCAGCAGCGATACCGGGACAGGGCTCTACGAGCAGTACTTC. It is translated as CASSDTGTGLYEQYF.

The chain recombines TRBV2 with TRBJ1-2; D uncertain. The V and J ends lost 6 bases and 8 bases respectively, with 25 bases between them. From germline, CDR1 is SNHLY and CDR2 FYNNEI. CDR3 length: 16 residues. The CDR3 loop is CASSRAIVAGSSGYTF. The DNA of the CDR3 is TGTGCCAGCAGCCGCGCCATAGTGGCAGGATCGTCGGGCTACACCTTC.

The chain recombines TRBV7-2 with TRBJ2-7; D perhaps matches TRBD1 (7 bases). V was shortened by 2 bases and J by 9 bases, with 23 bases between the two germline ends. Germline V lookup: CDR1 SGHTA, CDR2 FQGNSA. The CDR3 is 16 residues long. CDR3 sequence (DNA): TGTGCCAGCAGCTTATTCGGTTCAGGACAGGAGGGCGGGCAGTACTTC. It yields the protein CASSLFGSGQEGGQYF.

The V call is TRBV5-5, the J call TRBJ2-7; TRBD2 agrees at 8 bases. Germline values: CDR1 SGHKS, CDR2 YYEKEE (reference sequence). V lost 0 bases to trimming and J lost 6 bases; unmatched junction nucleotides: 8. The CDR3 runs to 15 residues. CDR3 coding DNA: TGTGCCAGCAGCTTGGCCCCCGACGGGAGGGGCGAGCAGTACTTC. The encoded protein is CASSLAPDGRGEQYF.

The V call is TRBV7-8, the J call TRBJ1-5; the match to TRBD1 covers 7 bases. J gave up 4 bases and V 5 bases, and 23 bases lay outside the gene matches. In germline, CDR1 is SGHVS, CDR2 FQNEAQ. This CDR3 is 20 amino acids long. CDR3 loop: CASSPRFLRDTEGANQPQHF. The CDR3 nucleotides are TGTGCCAGCAGCCCCCGTTTTTTACGGGACACCGAGGGGGCTAATCAGCCCCAGCATTTT. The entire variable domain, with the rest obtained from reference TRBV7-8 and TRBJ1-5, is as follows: GAGVSQSPRYKVAKRGQDVALRCDPISGHVSLFWYQQALGQGPEFLTYFQNEAQLDKSGLPSDRFFAERPEGSVSTLKIQRTQQEDSAVYLCASSPRFLRDTEGANQPQHFGDGTRLSIL.

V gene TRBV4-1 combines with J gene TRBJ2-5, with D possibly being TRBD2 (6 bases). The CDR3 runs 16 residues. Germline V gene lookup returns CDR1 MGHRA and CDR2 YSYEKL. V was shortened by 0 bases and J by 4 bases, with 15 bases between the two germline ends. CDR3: CASSQDRPGVVETQYF. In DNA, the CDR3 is TGCGCCAGCAGCCAAGACCGGCCGGGGGTGGTAGAGACCCAGTACTTC.